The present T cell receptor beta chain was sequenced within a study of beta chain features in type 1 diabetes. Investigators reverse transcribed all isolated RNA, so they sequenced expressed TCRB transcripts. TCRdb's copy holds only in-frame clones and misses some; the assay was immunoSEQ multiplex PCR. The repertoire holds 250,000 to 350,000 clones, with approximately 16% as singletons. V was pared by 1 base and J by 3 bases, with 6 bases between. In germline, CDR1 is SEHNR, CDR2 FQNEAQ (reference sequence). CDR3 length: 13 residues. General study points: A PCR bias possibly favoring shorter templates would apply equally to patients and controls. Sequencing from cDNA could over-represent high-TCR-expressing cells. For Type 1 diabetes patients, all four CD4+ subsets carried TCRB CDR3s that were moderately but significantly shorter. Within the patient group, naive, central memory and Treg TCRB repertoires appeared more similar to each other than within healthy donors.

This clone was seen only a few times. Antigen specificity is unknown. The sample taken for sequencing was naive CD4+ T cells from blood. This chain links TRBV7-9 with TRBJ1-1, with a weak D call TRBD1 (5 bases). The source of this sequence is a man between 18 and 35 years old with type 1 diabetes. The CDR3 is CASSLVGDTEAFF. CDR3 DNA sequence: TGTGCCAGCAGCTTAGTAGGGGACACTGAAGCTTTCTTT.